This TCR beta chain was sequenced for a study of long-term antiretroviral therapy in people with HIV. Running of the v3.0 immunoSEQ assay took place at survey level. Here immunoSEQ multiplex PCR was the method, and the copy in TCRdb shows in-frame clones only, minus some. The profile shows roughly 17,000 clones, 77% of them singletons. Study observations and caveats: CDR3 lengths in HIV samples spanned a narrower range than controls.

A note on this clone: Its antigen is undetermined.

Germline assignment: CDR1 MNHEY and CDR2 SVGAGI. V lost 6 bases to trimming and J lost 2 bases, with 14 bases between them. This CDR3 is 15 amino acids long. Source: unsorted PBMCs, taken 2.1 years after starting antiretroviral therapy. The genes are TRBV6-5 and TRBJ1-5, with D possibly matching TRBD1 (5 bases). This receptor was taken from a man in his forties with HIV. The CDR3 loop is CASSHRGYGNQPQHF. In DNA, the CDR3 is TGTGCCAGCAGCCACCGGGGGTATGGCAATCAGCCCCAGCATTTT.